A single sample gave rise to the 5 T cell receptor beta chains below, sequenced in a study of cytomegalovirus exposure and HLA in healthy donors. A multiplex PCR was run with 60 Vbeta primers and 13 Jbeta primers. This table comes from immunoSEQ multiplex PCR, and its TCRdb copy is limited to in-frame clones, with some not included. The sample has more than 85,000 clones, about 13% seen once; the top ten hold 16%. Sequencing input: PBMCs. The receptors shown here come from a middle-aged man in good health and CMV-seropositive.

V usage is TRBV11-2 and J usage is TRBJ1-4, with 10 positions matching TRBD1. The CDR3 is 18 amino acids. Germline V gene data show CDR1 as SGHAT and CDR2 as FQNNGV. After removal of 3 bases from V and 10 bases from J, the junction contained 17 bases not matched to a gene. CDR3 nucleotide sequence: TGTGCCAGCAGCTTCGACCCGGGACAGGGGTTATCTACGCGAAAACTGTTTTTT. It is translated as CASSFDPGQGLSTRKLFF.

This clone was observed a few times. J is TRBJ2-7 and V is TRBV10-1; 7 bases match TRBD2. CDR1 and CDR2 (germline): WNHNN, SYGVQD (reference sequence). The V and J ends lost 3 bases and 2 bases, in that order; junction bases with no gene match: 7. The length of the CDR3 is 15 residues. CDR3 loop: CASSDLASGTYEQYF. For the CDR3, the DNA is TGCGCCAGCAGTGACCTGGCTAGCGGAACCTACGAGCAGTACTTC.

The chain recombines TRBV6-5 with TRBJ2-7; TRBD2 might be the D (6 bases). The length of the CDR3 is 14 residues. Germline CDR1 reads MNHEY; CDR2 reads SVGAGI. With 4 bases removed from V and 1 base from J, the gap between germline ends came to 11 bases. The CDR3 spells CASSFGTESYEQYF. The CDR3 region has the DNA TGTGCCAGCAGTTTCGGGACTGAATCCTACGAGCAGTACTTC.

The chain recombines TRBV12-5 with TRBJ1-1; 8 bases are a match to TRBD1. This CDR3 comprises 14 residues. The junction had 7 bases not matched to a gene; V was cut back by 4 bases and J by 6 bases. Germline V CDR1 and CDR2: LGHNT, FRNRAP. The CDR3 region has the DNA TGTGCTAGTGGTTCACCGCAGGGGGCAGCTGAAGCTTTCTTT. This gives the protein CASGSPQGAAEAFF.

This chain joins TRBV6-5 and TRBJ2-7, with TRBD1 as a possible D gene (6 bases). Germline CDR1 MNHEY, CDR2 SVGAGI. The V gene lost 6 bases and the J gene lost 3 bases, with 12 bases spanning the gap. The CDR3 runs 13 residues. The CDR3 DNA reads TGTGCCAGCAGCCAAGGGACAAACTACGAGCAGTACGTC. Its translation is CASSQGTNYEQYV.